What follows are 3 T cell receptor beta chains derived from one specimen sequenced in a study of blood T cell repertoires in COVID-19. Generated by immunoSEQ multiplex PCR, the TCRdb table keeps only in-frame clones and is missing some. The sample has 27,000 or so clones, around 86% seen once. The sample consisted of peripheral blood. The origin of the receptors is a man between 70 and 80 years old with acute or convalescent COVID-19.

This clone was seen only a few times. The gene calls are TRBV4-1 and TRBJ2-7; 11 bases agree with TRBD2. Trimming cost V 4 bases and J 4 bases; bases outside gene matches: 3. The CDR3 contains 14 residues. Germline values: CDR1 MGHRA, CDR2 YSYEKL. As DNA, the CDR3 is TGCGCCAGCAGCCCACTAGCGGGAGATTACGAGCAGTACTTC. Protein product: CASSPLAGDYEQYF.

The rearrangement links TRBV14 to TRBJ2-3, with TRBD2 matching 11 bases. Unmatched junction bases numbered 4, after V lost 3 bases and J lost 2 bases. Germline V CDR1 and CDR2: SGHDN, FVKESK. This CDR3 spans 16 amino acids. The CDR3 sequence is CASSQVLAGDTDTQYF. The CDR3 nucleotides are TGTGCCAGCAGCCAGGTACTAGCGGGAGACACAGATACGCAGTATTTT.

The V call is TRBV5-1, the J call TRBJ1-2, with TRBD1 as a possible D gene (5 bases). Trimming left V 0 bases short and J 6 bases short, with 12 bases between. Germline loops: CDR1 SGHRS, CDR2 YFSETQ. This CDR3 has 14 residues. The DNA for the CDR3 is TGCGCCAGCAGCTTGGGACAGTCTGGCGATGGCTACACCTTC. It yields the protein CASSLGQSGDGYTF.